Shown below are 20 T cell receptor beta chains from a single sample sequenced in a study of control samples from healthy donors and cancer patients. TCRdb's copy holds only in-frame clones and misses some; the assay was immunoSEQ multiplex PCR. The data hold around 190,000 clones, with about 90% observed a single time. Sequenced material: blood. These receptors were obtained from a woman in her forties or fifties in good health.

The CDR3 spells CASRPGTDYGYTF. CDR3 nucleotide sequence: TGTGCCAGCAGGCCCGGGACGGACTATGGCTACACCTTC. The chain employs TRBV6-6 and TRBJ1-2, with D possibly being TRBD1 (5 bases). CDR3 size: 13 residues. The V end was cut by 6 bases, the J end by 3 bases, with 11 bases between. Germline values: CDR1 MNHNY, CDR2 SVGAGI (reference sequence).

This chain uses TRBV5-1 with TRBJ2-7; D gene uncertain. In germline, CDR1 is SGHRS, CDR2 YFSETQ. Trimming took off 5 bases at V and 2 bases at J, with 8 bases between the two ends. The CDR3 spans 12 residues. CDR3 sequence (DNA): TGCGCCAGCAGGGACCCCGCCTACGAGCAGTACTTC. It is translated as CASRDPAYEQYF.

V and J are TRBV7-6 and TRBJ2-7, with 11 bases fitting TRBD2. CDR1 is SGHVS, CDR2 FNYEAQ, per germline. V shed 5 bases and J 3 bases; nucleotides not matched to a gene: 6. The CDR3 extends over 15 amino acids. Here the CDR3 reads CASSVLAGAGYEQYF. As DNA, the CDR3 is TGTGCCAGCAGCGTACTAGCGGGAGCCGGCTACGAGCAGTACTTC.

The chain couples TRBV19 to TRBJ1-6; 7 bases are shared with TRBD1. The CDR3 has 14 amino acids. Trimming at V came to 5 bases and at J to 8 bases, leaving 6 bases not matched to a gene. Germline V gene sequence: CDR1 LNHDA, CDR2 SQIVND (reference sequence). In DNA form, the CDR3 reads TGTGCCAGTAGTTTGGGACAGCTCTATTCACCCCTCCACTTT. Its protein product is CASSLGQLYSPLHF.

This rearrangement joins TRBV4-3 to TRBJ1-5, with 9 bases that match TRBD1. V was pared by 3 bases and J by 2 bases, with 8 bases of the junction left unmatched. Germline-derived CDR1 and CDR2 are LGHNA and YSLEER. The CDR3 is made up of 17 amino acids. The CDR3 sequence is CASSQGPGQGGNQPQHF. The CDR3 DNA sequence: TGCGCCAGCAGCCAGGGACCGGGACAGGGAGGCAATCAGCCCCAGCATTTT.

The J gene is TRBJ1-1, the V gene TRBV9, with 9 bases identical to TRBD1. The V gene end was trimmed by 5 bases and the J gene end by 5 bases; junction bases not matched to a gene: 4. Germline V lookup: CDR1 SGDLS, CDR2 YYNGEE. CDR3 size: 13 residues. DNA for the CDR3: TGTGCCAGCAGTGCGGGACAGGGTACTGAAGCTTTCTTT. It codes for CASSAGQGTEAFF.

The chain uses TRBV5-6 and TRBJ2-5; no clear D. The germline V and J ends were trimmed by 4 bases and 5 bases, with 6 bases remaining between them. This CDR3 region has 11 residues. Looked up from germline, CDR1 is SGHDT and CDR2 is YYEEEE. The CDR3 spells CASSVRETQYF. For the CDR3, the DNA is TGTGCCAGCAGCGTGAGGGAGACCCAGTACTTC.

This chain links TRBV5-4 with TRBJ1-1; 10 nucleotides line up with TRBD1. CDR1 SGHNT and CDR2 YYREEE come from the germline V gene (reference sequence). V lost 4 bases, J lost 5 bases, and 8 bases stayed unmatched. This CDR3 has 15 amino acids. Here the CDR3 DNA reads TGTGCCAGCAGCACTTGGACAGGGGGTAAAACTGAAGCTTTCTTT. Amino acid sequence: CASSTWTGGKTEAFF. Full variable domain (missing parts from reference TRBV5-4 and TRBJ1-1): ETGVTQSPTHLIKTRGQQVTLRCSSQSGHNTVSWYQQALGQGPQFIFQYYREEENGRGNFPPRFSGLQFPNYSSELNVNALELDDSALYLCASSTWTGGKTEAFFGQGTRLTVV.

This chain connects TRBV9 to TRBJ2-3; 7 nucleotides line up with TRBD2. V lost 1 base and J lost 4; bases outside the gene matches: 9. CDR1 and CDR2 (germline): SGDLS, YYNGEE. The CDR3 length is 16 residues. CDR3 in amino acids: CASSVKGGSSADTQYF. The CDR3 bases are TGTGCCAGCAGCGTAAAAGGCGGGAGTAGTGCAGATACGCAGTATTTT.

This chain uses TRBV4-3 with TRBJ2-5, with TRBD2 identical over 15 bases. The CDR3 covers 18 residues. Looked up from germline, CDR1 is LGHNA and CDR2 is YSLEER. The V and J ends lost 1 base and 4 bases, in that order; junction bases with no gene match: 7. The DNA for the CDR3 is TGCGCCAGCAGCCAAGGCGGGACTAGCGGGGGGAGGGGAGAGACCCAGTACTTC. It specifies CASSQGGTSGGRGETQYF.

CDR3 in amino acids: CASSFGTGVETQYF. The DNA of the CDR3 is TGCGCCAGCAGCTTTGGGACAGGGGTAGAGACCCAGTACTTC. V and J are TRBV5-1 and TRBJ2-5; 10 nucleotides align to TRBD1. The CDR3 runs to 14 residues. Germline values: CDR1 SGHRS, CDR2 YFSETQ. V gave up 2 bases and J gave up 4 bases; unmatched junction bases: 2.

This rearrangement joins TRBV29-1 to TRBJ2-5; D is undetermined. Germline lookup yields CDR1 SQVTM and CDR2 ANQGSEA. CDR3 size: 15 residues. V gave up 4 bases and J gave up 0 bases, with 15 bases separating them. The CDR3 DNA reads TGCAGCGTTGGGGCGGCCAGCCCGTACCAAGAGACCCAGTACTTC. Amino acids: CSVGAASPYQETQYF.

The CDR3 reads CASSLGGRGADQPQHF. The CDR3, as DNA: TGTGCCAGCAGCTTAGGGGGGCGGGGGGCCGATCAGCCCCAGCATTTT. The J gene is TRBJ1-5, the V gene TRBV13; a weak D match, TRBD1 (6 bases). Germline loops: CDR1 PRHDT, CDR2 FYEKMQ (reference sequence). With 0 bases removed from V and 5 bases from J, the gap between germline ends came to 14 bases. This CDR3 is 16 amino acids long.

The chain carries TRBV5-1 and TRBJ2-7, with D hard to call. V lost 7 bases and J lost 4, with 15 bases in between. CDR3 size: 13 residues. CDR1 is SGHRS and CDR2 is YFSETQ in the germline V gene. The CDR3 DNA reads as TGCGCCAGCGGACCCCAAGGCCCTTACGAGCAGTACTTC. Translation: CASGPQGPYEQYF.

V gene TRBV3-1 (or the pseudogene TRBV3-2) combines with J gene TRBJ1-1; D gene unclear. CDR3 length: 15 residues. Germline-derived CDR1 and CDR2 are LGHDT and YNNKEL (reference sequence). Trimming removed 1 base at V and 1 base at J, with 10 bases between. The CDR3 DNA is TGTGCCAGCAGCCAAGTGGCAGGACGGAACACTGAAGCTTTCTTT. Protein: CASSQVAGRNTEAFF.

This chain connects TRBV7-8 to TRBJ1-5; D possibly corresponds to TRBD1 (5 bases). The V end lost 5 bases, the J end lost 2 bases, and 16 bases lay between the germline ends. CDR1 is SGHVS and CDR2 is FQNEAQ in the germline V gene. This CDR3 has 16 residues. The CDR3 nucleotides are TGTGCCAGCAGCAAGCGAAGGGGCGCGGGCAATCAGCCCCAGCATTTT. Translated: CASSKRRGAGNQPQHF.

This chain links TRBV9 with TRBJ2-1; 7 positions match TRBD2. V lost 0 bases, J lost 6 bases, and 6 bases stayed unmatched. This CDR3 spans 15 amino acids. CDR1 SGDLS and CDR2 YYNGEE come from the germline V gene. CDR3 sequence reads: CASSVVAGVGNEQFF. The CDR3 nucleotides read TGTGCCAGCAGCGTAGTGGCGGGGGTTGGCAATGAGCAGTTCTTC.

The chain combines TRBV7-9 with TRBJ1-2; D unclear. V was clipped by 6 bases and J by 6 bases, with 17 bases between them. Germline CDR1 is SEHNR and CDR2 is FQNEAQ (reference sequence). CDR3 length: 14 residues. The CDR3 bases are TGTGCCAGCAGTAATACTCCGCGCGCCCATGGCTACACCTTC. Translation: CASSNTPRAHGYTF.

This chain links TRBV10-3 with TRBJ2-1; TRBD2 matches at 9 bases. Germline V gene lookup returns CDR1 ENHRY and CDR2 SYGVKD. The CDR3 has 15 residues. V dropped 6 bases and J dropped 0; count of bases not matched to a gene: 3. The CDR3 protein is CAIRDSGGSYNEQFF. The CDR3 bases are TGTGCCATCAGGGATAGCGGGGGCTCCTACAATGAGCAGTTCTTC.

V gene TRBV7-6 combines with J gene TRBJ2-6, with a possible D match to TRBD2 (5 bases). The CDR3 covers 18 residues. V dropped 1 base and J dropped 0 bases, with 13 bases sitting between them. Per the germline V gene, CDR1 is SGHVS and CDR2 is FNYEAQ. CDR3: CASSLGQRNPSGANVLTF. CDR3 in DNA: TGTGCCAGCAGCTTAGGGCAGCGGAACCCCTCTGGGGCCAACGTCCTGACTTTC.